This T cell receptor (beta chain) is from a study of spatial heterogeneity in lung cancer. Study findings and constraints: Among blood samples, ubiquitous expanded tumor TCRs appeared more at resection than at follow-up.

This clonotype has ten or more counts. Its antigen is as yet unknown. Time point noted: sample taken at primary tumor resection. The sequenced material consisted of unsorted whole RNA from tumor, nontumor lung or frozen PBMC. The germline V gene encodes CDR1 SEHNR and CDR2 FQNEAQ (reference sequence). Between the trimmed V and J ends, which lost 4 bases and 0 bases, there was a span of 6 bases. The CDR3 has 13 residues. MiXCR was run by TCRdb on the 5' RACE reads, yielding one entry per CDR3 protein. The sample consists of tens of thousands of distinct CDR3 sequences, roughly 10% of them appearing once.

Sequencing was performed on PBMCs, taken at surgery. This sequence joins TRBV7-9 and TRBJ1-1; a weak D match, TRBD1 (6 bases). The sequence was obtained from a male donor with early-stage non-small cell lung cancer. Here the CDR3 reads CASSSGVNTEAFF. The CDR3 nucleotides read TGTGCCAGCAGCTCAGGGGTGAACACTGAAGCTTTCTTT.